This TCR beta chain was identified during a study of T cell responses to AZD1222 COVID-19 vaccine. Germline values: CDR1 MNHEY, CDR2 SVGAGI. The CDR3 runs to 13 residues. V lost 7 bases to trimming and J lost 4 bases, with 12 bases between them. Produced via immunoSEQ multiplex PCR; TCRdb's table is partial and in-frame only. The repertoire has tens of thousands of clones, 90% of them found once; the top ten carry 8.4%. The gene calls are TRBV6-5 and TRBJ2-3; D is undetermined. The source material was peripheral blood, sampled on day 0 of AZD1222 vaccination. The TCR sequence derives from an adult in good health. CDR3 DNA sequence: TGTGCCAGCACTCGAGTAGGCGCAGATACGCAGTATTTT. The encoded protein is CASTRVGADTQYF.